The 21 T cell receptor beta chains in this list originate from one sample, sequenced in a study of CD8 T cells in ankylosing spondylitis. TCRdb reanalysed the 5' RACE reads using MiXCR and keeps one entry per CDR3 protein. The table records around 300,000 distinct CDR3 sequences, more than 9% of them present only once. The sample consisted of blood, either unsorted or a sorted T cell fraction (not recorded which). These receptors were collected from a female donor with ankylosing spondylitis or in good health (not recorded which).

This clonotype was observed at least ten times. This chain joins TRBV7-9 and TRBJ1-2; no reliable D call. The germline V gene encodes CDR1 SEHNR and CDR2 FQNEAQ (reference sequence). This CDR3 spans 15 amino acids. V was clipped by 3 bases and J by 2 bases, with 13 bases between them. The CDR3 coding sequence is TGTGCCAGCAGCTTGCCGGGAAATCCCAACTATGGCTACACCTTC. Protein product: CASSLPGNPNYGYTF.

With respect to this clonotype: A much larger clone lies a single base off, so this may be a read error. The chain couples TRBV12-3 or TRBV12-4 to TRBJ2-1, with 7 bases fitting TRBD2. The V and J ends lost 6 bases and 0 bases, in that order; junction bases with no gene match: 8. There are 16 residues in the CDR3. The CDR3 here is CASSTTSASSYNEQFF. The CDR3 DNA reads as TGTGCCAGCAGCACCACTAGCGCGAGCTCCTACAATGAGCAGTTCTTC.

This clonotype appeared many times. V gene TRBV5-1 combines with J gene TRBJ1-5; D uncertain. CDR3 length: 13 residues. V was shortened by 0 bases and J by 5 bases, with 6 bases between the two germline ends. Germline CDR1 and CDR2: SGHRS and YFSETQ. The CDR3 is CASSLDADQPQHF. DNA of the CDR3: TGCGCCAGCAGCTTGGACGCCGATCAGCCCCAGCATTTT.

This clonotype was recorded at least ten times. The gene calls are TRBV6-1 and TRBJ1-5; perhaps TRBD1 as D (5 bases). V lost 5 bases to trimming and J lost 3 bases, with 14 bases between them. The CDR3 contains 15 residues. Germline values: CDR1 MNHNS, CDR2 SASEGT. CDR3 amino acids: CASSSRGGLNQPQHF. The DNA of the CDR3 is TGTGCCAGCAGTAGCCGCGGGGGACTCAATCAGCCCCAGCATTTT.

This clonotype was seen repeatedly, ten times or more. V and J are TRBV5-1 and TRBJ1-1; 7 nucleotides match TRBD1. Germline V gene sequence: CDR1 SGHRS, CDR2 YFSETQ. The CDR3 runs 16 residues. The V segment lost 1 base and the J segment 1 base; nucleotides outside the gene matches: 7. CDR3 residues: CASSLRQGNTNTEAFF. The CDR3 DNA sequence: TGCGCCAGCAGCTTGAGACAGGGTAATACGAACACTGAAGCTTTCTTT. Complete variable domain (other parts from reference TRBV5-1 and TRBJ1-1): KAGVTQTPRYLIKTRGQQVTLSCSPISGHRSVSWYQQTPGQGLQFLFEYFSETQRNKGNFPGRFSGRQFSNSRSEMNVSTLELGDSALYLCASSLRQGNTNTEAFFGQGTRLTVV.

A few counts support this clonotype. This chain joins TRBV28 and TRBJ2-3, with 8 positions matching TRBD2. The CDR3 covers 18 residues. In germline, CDR1 is MDHEN, CDR2 SYDVKM. Germline trimming cut 7 bases from V and 1 base from J; bases unmatched to any gene: 16. The CDR3 DNA sequence: TGTGCCAGCAATTCGCTCCCGGGGGGGGGATGGGGCACAGATACGCAGTATTTT. Residues: CASNSLPGGGWGTDTQYF.

This clonotype was counted many times. The chain employs TRBV28 and TRBJ2-7, with unresolved D. CDR3 size: 13 residues. Per the germline V gene, CDR1 is MDHEN and CDR2 is SYDVKM. The V end lost 5 bases, the J end lost 1 base, and 9 bases lay between the germline ends. For the CDR3, the DNA is TGTGCCAGCAGTCCCCAAGTGTCCTACGAGCAGTACTTC. Translation: CASSPQVSYEQYF.

This clonotype has at least ten counts. V and J are TRBV20-1 and TRBJ2-7, with D perhaps matching TRBD1 (6 bases). Germline CDR1 is DFQATT and CDR2 is SNEGSKA (reference sequence). The CDR3 is 10 residues long. The V and J ends lost 1 base and 11 bases respectively, with 9 bases between them. CDR3 in amino acids: CSARAEGEYF. CDR3 in DNA: TGCAGTGCTAGAGCCGAGGGGGAGTACTTC.

This clonotype was recorded many times. The chain combines TRBV20-1 with TRBJ2-3; the D gene is possibly TRBD2 (6 bases). CDR3 size: 15 residues. V was trimmed by 0 bases and J by 2 bases, leaving 12 bases between them. Germline V gene lookup returns CDR1 DFQATT and CDR2 SNEGSKA (reference sequence). DNA of the CDR3: TGCAGTGCTAGAGATTTGGGACTCCTCACAGATACGCAGTATTTT. As protein: CSARDLGLLTDTQYF.

This clonotype was seen repeatedly, ten times or more. This chain joins TRBV29-1 and TRBJ2-7; no clear D. Trimming removed 7 bases from V and 0 bases from J, with 7 bases in between. The CDR3 is 11 amino acids. Germline-derived CDR1 and CDR2 are SQVTM and ANQGSEA. The CDR3 DNA sequence: TGCAGCGCTTCGGACTCCTACGAGCAGTACTTC. Translation gives CSASDSYEQYF.

This clonotype was detected ten times or more. The chain is built from TRBV5-1 and TRBJ1-1; 7 bases align to TRBD1. The CDR3 contains 15 residues. Trimming removed 4 bases from V and 5 bases from J; junction bases left unmatched: 11. Germline V gene lookup returns CDR1 SGHRS and CDR2 YFSETQ. CDR3 sequence reads: CASSNSDRDGTEAFF. The CDR3 nucleotides are TGCGCCAGCAGCAATAGTGACAGGGACGGGACTGAAGCTTTCTTT.

This clonotype appeared many times. V gene TRBV7-2 combines with J gene TRBJ2-7; D unclear. Germline-derived CDR1 and CDR2 are SGHTA and FQGNSA. The V and J ends lost 3 bases and 3 bases respectively, with 9 bases between them. The CDR3 extends over 13 amino acids. CDR3 amino acids: CASSFGYNYEQYF. The CDR3 DNA reads TGTGCCAGCAGCTTCGGATATAACTACGAGCAGTACTTC.

Note on this clonotype: A much more abundant neighbour one base away suggests this may be a read error. The chain links TRBV5-1 to TRBJ2-7; D unresolved. From germline, CDR1 is SGHRS and CDR2 YFSETQ. This CDR3 has 14 residues. The CDR3 region is CASSLETGAYEHYF. In nucleotides, the CDR3 is TGCGCCAGCAGCTTGGAGACGGGTGCCTACGAGCATTACTTC. The variable domain in full, completed from reference TRBV5-1 and TRBJ2-7, reads KAGVTQTPRYLIKTRGQQVTLSCSPISGHRSVSWYQQTPGQGLQFLFEYFSETQRNKGNFPGRFSGRQFSNSRSEMNVSTLELGDSALYLCASSLETGAYEHYFGPGTRLTVT.

This clonotype was counted only a few times. The chain joins TRBV25-1 to TRBJ1-4; no clear D gene. The CDR3 loop spans 12 amino acids. The germline V gene has CDR1 MGHDK and CDR2 SYGVNS. Trimming removed 1 base at V and 11 bases at J, with 8 bases between. The CDR3 DNA reads TGTGCCAGCAGTGAATCCGCTACGAAACTGTTTTTT. It codes for CASSESATKLFF.

This chain joins TRBV12-3 or TRBV12-4 and TRBJ2-3; D ambiguous. This CDR3 spans 17 amino acids. V was clipped by 2 bases and J by 7 bases, with 22 bases between them. This chain's CDR3 is CASSLNPSGIQSNTQYF. CDR3 nucleotide sequence: TGTGCCAGCAGTTTAAACCCCTCTGGCATTCAGTCAAATACGCAGTATTTT.

This clonotype was detected ten times or more. The chain has TRBV7-9 and TRBJ2-7, with no clear D. V gave up 1 base and J gave up 2 bases, with 15 bases separating them. Germline V CDR1 and CDR2: SEHNR, FQNEAQ (reference sequence). CDR3 length: 16 residues. In DNA form, the CDR3 reads TGTGCCAGCAGCTTAGTCTCCGTCGGACCAACCTACGAGCAGTACTTC. Amino acid sequence: CASSLVSVGPTYEQYF.

This clonotype came up many times. The chain links TRBV5-1 to TRBJ1-5, with TRBD1 matching 7 bases. This CDR3 spans 16 amino acids. CDR1 is SGHRS and CDR2 is YFSETQ in the germline V gene. Trimming at V came to 4 bases and at J to 0 bases, leaving 7 bases not matched to a gene. This chain's CDR3 is CASSPTGQYSNQPQHF. The CDR3 DNA sequence: TGCGCCAGCAGCCCAACGGGACAGTATAGCAATCAGCCCCAGCATTTT.

This clonotype was recorded at least ten times. V usage is TRBV5-6 and J usage is TRBJ2-7; 7 bases are shared with TRBD2. V trimming: 2 bases; J trimming: 3 bases; junction bases outside the gene matches: 8. CDR1 is SGHDT and CDR2 is YYEEEE in the germline V gene. The CDR3 runs to 15 residues. The CDR3 DNA follows: TGTGCCAGCAGCTTTACTAGCGCTTCAATCTACGAGCAGTACTTC. Translating it yields CASSFTSASIYEQYF. The entire variable domain, with the rest obtained from reference TRBV5-6 and TRBJ2-7, is as follows: DAGVTQSPTHLIKTRGQQVTLRCSPKSGHDTVSWYQQALGQGPQFIFQYYEEEERQRGNFPDRFSGHQFPNYSSELNVNALLLGDSALYLCASSFTSASIYEQYFGPGTRLTVT.

This clonotype has a count of ten or more. This chain connects TRBV10-3 to TRBJ2-3; 7 nucleotides match TRBD1. Germline CDR1 and CDR2: ENHRY and SYGVKD. Trimming took 4 bases from V and 1 from J; bases not matched to a gene: 11. There are 17 residues in the CDR3. CDR3 in DNA: TGTGCCATCAGTGGCCTGCGTCCGGGACAGCGCACAGATACGCAGTATTTT. Its protein is CAISGLRPGQRTDTQYF.

This clonotype was detected many times. J is TRBJ2-1 and V is TRBV29-1; maybe TRBD2 (5 bases). V dropped 3 bases and J dropped 6 bases, with 12 bases sitting between them. Per germline, CDR1 SQVTM and CDR2 ANQGSEA. The CDR3 length is 13 residues. Here the CDR3 reads CSVDRRLSNEQFF. Here the CDR3 DNA reads TGCAGCGTTGACAGGAGGTTGAGCAATGAGCAGTTCTTC.

The chain uses TRBV7-2 and TRBJ2-1, with 10 bases lining up with TRBD2. CDR1 and CDR2 from the germline V gene are SGHTA and FQGNSA. The ends lost 5 bases at V and 8 bases at J; junction bases unmatched: 12. The CDR3 consists of 16 residues. The CDR3 DNA follows: TGTGCCAGCAGCCGCGGATCTAGCGGGAGTCGGTATGAGCAGTTCTTC. This translates into CASSRGSSGSRYEQFF.